These 23 T cell receptor beta chains were sequenced from one sample in a study of T cell repertoires in cytomegalovirus infection. TCRdb passed the reads through MiXCR, listing each CDR3 protein once. In the table there are approximately 1,000,000 distinct CDR3 sequences, 25% to 40% of which are singletons. No antigen is known for these receptors. The sample here was cultured CD8+ T cells from PBMCs, taken from culture after CMV antigen stimulation. These receptors all come from a human donor in good health (CMV status not recorded). Some clones in this sample may be carry-over from other donors' samples.

This clonotype turned up a few times. This chain connects TRBV14 to TRBJ1-3, with a tentative D call TRBD1 (5 bases). The CDR3 is 15 amino acids. The ends were cut back, 6 bases at V and 0 bases at J, with 12 bases in the middle. The germline gives CDR1 SGHDN, CDR2 FVKESK. The CDR3 spells CASRIDSNSGNTIYF. CDR3 DNA sequence: TGTGCCAGCAGGATCGACAGTAACTCTGGAAACACCATATATTTT.

This sequence joins TRBV12-3 or TRBV12-4 and TRBJ1-3; maybe TRBD1 (6 bases). The ends were cut back, 5 bases at V and 7 bases at J, with 21 bases in the middle. This CDR3 comprises 16 residues. CDR3 nucleotide sequence: TGTGCCAGCAGTGCGCGGACAGAGACATGGTATAACACCATATATTTT. This sequence encodes CASSARTETWYNTIYF.

This clonotype was picked up a small number of times. J is TRBJ2-1 and V is TRBV27; 10 bases fit TRBD1. This CDR3 is 15 amino acids long. The V gene end was trimmed by 4 bases and the J gene end by 6 bases; junction bases not matched to a gene: 6. Germline-derived CDR1 and CDR2 are MNHEY and SMNVEV (reference sequence). The chain's CDR3 is CASSSPGQGSNEQFF. The CDR3 nucleotides are TGTGCCAGCAGTTCCCCGGGACAGGGGTCCAATGAGCAGTTCTTC.

The chain recombines TRBV5-6 with TRBJ2-3; 15 bases map to TRBD2. Germline V gives CDR1 SGHDT, CDR2 YYEEEE. The CDR3 sequence is 15 residues long. V gave up 2 bases and J gave up 14 bases; unmatched junction bases: 9. Here the CDR3 reads CASSFGLAGGPLRYF. In DNA, the CDR3 is TGTGCCAGCAGCTTTGGACTAGCGGGGGGGCCATTACGGTATTTT.

V is TRBV5-1 and J is TRBJ2-7; D call uncertain. The germline CDR1 and CDR2 sequences are SGHRS and YFSETQ. The CDR3 is 12 amino acids. V dropped 6 bases and J dropped 0 bases, with 7 bases sitting between them. The CDR3 DNA reads as TGCGCCAGCAAGGGCGGCTCCTACGAGCAGTACTTC. Protein product: CASKGGSYEQYF.

This clonotype occurred a few times. The chain carries TRBV7-9 and TRBJ1-2, with D hard to call. The V end lost 7 bases, the J end lost 5 bases, and 14 bases lay between the germline ends. Per the germline V gene, CDR1 is SEHNR and CDR2 is FQNEAQ (reference sequence). The CDR3 runs to 13 residues. The CDR3 nucleotides are TGTGCCAGCACCCACGCTATGGGGTATGGCTACACCTTC. Translated, it gives CASTHAMGYGYTF. The complete variable domain, with remaining parts taken from reference TRBV7-9 and TRBJ1-2, reads DTGVSQNPRHKITKRGQNVTFRCDPISEHNRLYWYRQTLGQGPEFLTYFQNEAQLEKSRLLSDRFSAERPKGSFSTLEIQRTEQGDSAMYLCASTHAMGYGYTFGSGTRLTVV.

CDR3 residues: CASSQDLRGNTEAFF. In DNA, the CDR3 is TGCGCCAGCAGCCAAGATTTGCGGGGGAACACTGAAGCTTTCTTT. The chain carries TRBV4-1 and TRBJ1-1; the D is unclear. The V gene lost 0 bases and the J gene lost 1 base, with 9 bases spanning the gap. Germline-derived CDR1 and CDR2 are MGHRA and YSYEKL. The CDR3 contains 15 residues.

V and J are TRBV4-1 and TRBJ1-2; perhaps TRBD1 as D (5 bases). The ends were cut back, 0 bases at V and 3 bases at J, with 14 bases in the middle. From germline, CDR1 is MGHRA and CDR2 YSYEKL. This CDR3 is built from 16 residues. The chain's CDR3 is CASSQDRGRAYYGYTF. The CDR3 coding sequence is TGCGCCAGCAGCCAAGATCGGGGGAGGGCCTACTATGGCTACACCTTC.

The chain has TRBV20-1 and TRBJ2-7; D might be TRBD1 (6 bases). The CDR3 is made up of 15 amino acids. V gave up 0 bases and J gave up 3 bases, with 15 bases separating them. Germline CDR1 and CDR2: DFQATT and SNEGSKA (reference sequence). This CDR3 is CSARDPGGSFYEQYV. The CDR3 region has the DNA TGCAGTGCTAGAGATCCTGGGGGCAGTTTCTACGAGCAGTACGTC.

This clonotype was observed many times. The junction differs from germline at one of its ends, possibly a read error. The chain combines TRBV5-1 with TRBJ1-1, with D maybe TRBD1 (5 bases). Germline CDR1 SGHRS, CDR2 YFSETQ. The CDR3 runs to 12 residues. Here the CDR3 reads CASSLVGGEAFF. CDR3 coding DNA: TGTGCCAGCAGCTTAGTGGGGGGTGAAGCTTTCTTT.

The chain has TRBV4-1 and TRBJ1-1, with unresolved D. The CDR3 runs to 14 residues. The ends were cut back, 6 bases at V and 1 base at J, with 12 bases in the middle. Per germline, CDR1 MGHRA and CDR2 YSYEKL. Written as DNA, the CDR3 is TGCGCCAGCAGGGCCATAGCCGCGAACACTGAAGCTTTCTTT. It yields the protein CASRAIAANTEAFF.

J is TRBJ1-2 and V is TRBV7-9; D might be TRBD1 (5 bases). CDR1 and CDR2 from the germline V gene are SEHNR and FQNEAQ (reference sequence). The CDR3 contains 15 residues. V dropped 4 bases and J dropped 4 bases, with 16 bases sitting between them. The CDR3 sequence is CASSYPPGPSYGYTF. In DNA, the CDR3 is TGTGCCAGCAGCTACCCGCCGGGACCGAGCTATGGCTACACCTTC.

This clonotype was picked up a small number of times. The rearrangement links TRBV4-1 to TRBJ2-1; possible D gene TRBD1, 5 bases. V was clipped by 4 bases and J by 0 bases, with 13 bases between them. CDR3 length equals 16 residues. Germline values: CDR1 MGHRA, CDR2 YSYEKL. The CDR3 spells CASSRGHQSSYNEQFF. The CDR3 DNA follows: TGCGCCAGCAGCCGTGGACACCAGAGCTCCTACAATGAGCAGTTCTTC.

The table lists this clonotype with a few counts. The chain joins TRBV15 to TRBJ1-2; no reliable D call. CDR3 length: 15 amino acids. The V and J ends lost 5 bases and 4 bases respectively, with 17 bases between them. Germline-derived CDR1 and CDR2 are LNHNV and YYDKDF (reference sequence). CDR3 DNA sequence: TGTGCCACCAGCGACGACACGACCTCCGTCTATGGCTACACCTTC. This sequence encodes CATSDDTTSVYGYTF.

This chain connects TRBV19 to TRBJ1-2; possibly TRBD1 for D (5 bases). The germline V gene has CDR1 LNHDA and CDR2 SQIVND (reference sequence). Trimming cost V 0 bases and J 6 bases, with 14 bases left between them. The CDR3 sequence is 15 residues long. CDR3 sequence reads: CASSIDLIGDDGYTF. CDR3 in DNA: TGTGCCAGTAGTATAGATCTAATCGGGGACGATGGCTACACCTTC.

The J gene is TRBJ2-7, the V gene TRBV7-6, with a possible D match to TRBD1 (6 bases). Trimming left V 7 bases short and J 0 bases short, with 13 bases between. The length of the CDR3 is 14 residues. CDR1 is SGHVS and CDR2 is FNYEAQ in the germline V gene. CDR3 bases: TGTGCCAGCAAGCTAGAGGACAGCTCCTACGAGCAGTACTTC. It encodes CASKLEDSSYEQYF. Based on the CDR3 plus reference TRBV7-6 and TRBJ2-7, the full variable domain is GAGVSQSPRYKVTKRGQDVALRCDPISGHVSLYWYRQALGQGPEFLTYFNYEAQQDKSGLPNDRFSAERPEGSISTLTIQRTEQRDSAMYRCASKLEDSSYEQYFGPGTRLTVT.

This clonotype has more than one count but fewer than ten. CDR3 sequence reads: CSARAYNEQFF. In nucleotides, the CDR3 is TGCAGTGCTAGAGCCTACAATGAGCAGTTCTTC. V and J are TRBV20-1 and TRBJ2-1; D ambiguous. The CDR3 is 11 residues long. Trimming took 1 base from V and 2 from J, leaving 0 bases between them. Germline V gene lookup returns CDR1 DFQATT and CDR2 SNEGSKA (reference sequence).

The gene calls are TRBV5-4 and TRBJ1-1; the match to TRBD1 covers 7 bases. CDR3 size: 17 residues. The germline gives CDR1 SGHNT, CDR2 YYREEE (reference sequence). J gave up 0 bases and V 0 bases, and 8 bases lay outside the gene matches. CDR3 bases: TGTGCCAGCAGCTTGGGGGCCCGGGGACAGATGAACACTGAAGCTTTCTTT. Its protein product is CASSLGARGQMNTEAFF.

A note on this clonotype: This likely comes from a read error, as the CDR3 has no conserved phenylalanine or tryptophan at its end. The chain has TRBV4-1 and TRBJ2-2, with D uncertain. Germline lookup yields CDR1 MGHRA and CDR2 YSYEKL. Trimming left V 2 bases short and J 0 bases short, with 7 bases between. This CDR3 is 15 amino acids long. CDR3 bases: TGCGCCAGCAGCCAATACTTCGCGAACACCGGGGAGCTGTTTTCT. This codes for CASSQYFANTGELFS.

In this sample, this clonotype turned up many times. The V call is TRBV5-4, the J call TRBJ1-6; 8 bases map to TRBD1. There are 14 residues in the CDR3. CDR1 and CDR2 from the germline V gene are SGHNT and YYREEE (reference sequence). The V segment lost 6 bases and the J segment 4 bases; nucleotides outside the gene matches: 3. CDR3 coding DNA: TGTGCCAGCAACAGGGGGAATTATAATTCACCCCTCCACTTT. This gives the protein CASNRGNYNSPLHF. Together with reference TRBV5-4 and TRBJ1-6, the CDR3 gives the full variable domain: ETGVTQSPTHLIKTRGQQVTLRCSSQSGHNTVSWYQQALGQGPQFIFQYYREEENGRGNFPPRFSGLQFPNYSSELNVNALELDDSALYLCASNRGNYNSPLHFGNGTRLTVT.

This clonotype came up a few times. The V call is TRBV6-6, the J call TRBJ2-3, with D perhaps TRBD2 (7 bases). CDR3 length: 19 amino acids. Germline CDR1 reads MNHNY; CDR2 reads SVGAGI (reference sequence). The V gene lost 1 base and the J gene lost 0 bases, with 20 bases spanning the gap. The CDR3 coding sequence is TGTGCCAGCAGTTACTTCTTCCGGGGGCGGGGGAACAGCACAGATACGCAGTATTTT. Translating gives CASSYFFRGRGNSTDTQYF.

The chain employs TRBV4-1 and TRBJ1-5; D is possibly TRBD1 (6 bases). V dropped 2 bases and J dropped 3 bases, with 14 bases sitting between them. This CDR3 contains 16 residues. CDR1 is MGHRA and CDR2 is YSYEKL in the germline V gene. Here the CDR3 DNA reads TGCGCCAGCAGCCAAACGGGAAGGGGGGTCAATCAGCCCCAGCATTTT. It yields the protein CASSQTGRGVNQPQHF.

This clonotype was counted only a few times. The gene calls are TRBV7-8 and TRBJ2-7; D is unclear. CDR3 length: 13 residues. The V end was cut by 1 base, the J end by 4 bases, with 8 bases between. In germline, CDR1 is SGHVS, CDR2 FQNEAQ. CDR3 sequence: CASSLVPSYEQYV. CDR3 nucleotide sequence: TGTGCCAGCAGCTTAGTGCCCAGTTACGAGCAGTACGTC.